One and the same sample provided the 9 T cell receptor beta chains below, sequenced in a study of response to subunit inactivated influenza vaccine. TCRdb itself ran the RT-PCR reads through MiXCR, one entry per CDR3 protein. The sample contains about 650,000 distinct CDR3 sequences, 11% to 15% of which appear only once. The source material was PBMCs from blood, sampled approximately 15 days before vaccination. Receptors originate from a man over 45 who received an inactivated influenza vaccine.

V and J are TRBV30 and TRBJ2-3; D remains unclear. V was shortened by 0 bases and J by 5 bases, with 6 bases between the two germline ends. Germline CDR1 and CDR2: GTSNPN and SVGIG (reference sequence). This CDR3 is built from 12 residues. The chain's CDR3 is CAWSVKRDTQYF. CDR3 sequence (DNA): TGTGCCTGGAGTGTGAAGCGAGATACGCAGTATTTT. The full variable domain, completed using reference TRBV30 and TRBJ2-3, is SQTIHQWPATLVQPVGSPLSLECTVEGTSNPNLYWYRQAAGRGLQLLFYSVGIGQISSEVPQNLSASRPQDRQFILSSKKLLLSDSGFYLCAWSVKRDTQYFGPGTRLTVL.

This clonotype was seen only a few times. This sequence joins TRBV4-1 and TRBJ1-4, with D possibly TRBD1 on 5 matching bases. Germline values: CDR1 MGHRA, CDR2 YSYEKL. CDR3 length: 17 amino acids. Trimming stripped 0 bases from V and 8 bases from J, with 19 bases between. The CDR3 protein is CASSQEVRGPEGEKLFF. Written as DNA, the CDR3 is TGCGCCAGCAGCCAAGAAGTACGGGGACCCGAAGGCGAAAAACTGTTTTTT.

The gene calls are TRBV5-4 and TRBJ2-3; D possibly corresponds to TRBD1 (6 bases). Between the trimmed V and J ends, which lost 4 bases and 5 bases, there was a span of 11 bases. The CDR3 covers 13 residues. Germline-derived CDR1 and CDR2 are SGHNT and YYREEE (reference sequence). Here the CDR3 DNA reads TGTGCCAGCAGCCCAGGGGTAGAAGATACGCAGTATTTT. Translation gives CASSPGVEDTQYF.

J is TRBJ1-1 and V is TRBV24-1; unclear D gene. The germline V gene encodes CDR1 KGHDR and CDR2 SFDVKD. CDR3 size: 14 residues. V lost 9 bases, J lost 3 bases, and 16 bases lay in between. The CDR3 nucleotides are TGTGCCACCCCAAGTCCGGGTAAGGACACTGAAGCTTTCTTT. Translation gives CATPSPGKDTEAFF.

This clonotype occurred a few times. The genes are TRBV5-1 and TRBJ2-1, with D perhaps matching TRBD2 (5 bases). Germline CDR1 SGHRS, CDR2 YFSETQ. V lost 4 bases and J 0 bases, leaving 26 bases between the germline ends. CDR3 length: 20 amino acids. CDR3 nucleotides: TGCGCCAGCAGCGGTTGGAGTAGCGAAGTCGGGCTAAGCTCCTACAATGAGCAGTTCTTC. It translates to CASSGWSSEVGLSSYNEQFF.

The chain uses TRBV2 and TRBJ2-6, with 10 bases fitting TRBD1. This CDR3 comprises 21 residues. J lost 0 bases, V lost 6 bases, and 17 bases had no gene match. Germline CDR1 and CDR2: SNHLY and FYNNEI. CDR3 sequence reads: CASREKGLGTGDISGANVLTF. CDR3 DNA sequence: TGTGCCAGCAGGGAAAAAGGGCTAGGGACAGGGGACATCTCTGGGGCCAACGTCCTGACTTTC.

This clonotype appeared a few times. This sequence joins TRBV20-1 and TRBJ1-5; 8 nucleotides align to TRBD1. There are 15 residues in the CDR3. The V and J ends lost 6 bases and 0 bases, in that order; junction bases with no gene match: 7. Germline assignment: CDR1 DFQATT and CDR2 SNEGSKA (reference sequence). The CDR3 nucleotides read TGCAGTGCCCGGACAGGGAGCAATAGCAATCAGCCCCAGCATTTT. Translation: CSARTGSNSNQPQHF.

V is TRBV20-1 and J is TRBJ2-5; D perhaps matches TRBD2 (6 bases). V gave up 5 bases and J gave up 1 base, with 14 bases separating them. The germline CDR1 and CDR2 sequences are DFQATT and SNEGSKA (reference sequence). CDR3 size: 14 residues. The CDR3 region is CSAGRTILQETQYF. In DNA, the CDR3 is TGCAGTGCTGGGAGGACAATCCTCCAAGAGACCCAGTACTTC.

This clonotype was counted a few times. J is TRBJ2-1 and V is TRBV3-1, with D possibly TRBD2 on 6 matching bases. V was cut by 1 base and J by 5 bases, with 9 bases left in between. CDR1 LGHDT and CDR2 YNNKEL come from the germline V gene (reference sequence). The CDR3 length is 14 residues. CDR3 sequence (DNA): TGTGCCAGCAGCCAAGTAATAGCGGACAATGAGCAGTTCTTC. It is translated as CASSQVIADNEQFF.